This T cell receptor (beta chain) was recorded in a study of human T cells and chemical hapten exposure. Whole-study findings and limits: Compared with pre-sensitization or healthy control sets, expanded TCRs clustered more. No change in TCRs above 1 in 1000 frequency was produced by DPC sensitization.

The sample's time point: patch test 3, about 24 weeks after DPC sensitization. Sample treatment: therapeutic diphenylcyclopropenone sensitization with weekly scalp DPC. This clonotype was detected a few times. Antigen specificity is unknown. In TCRdb, the RACE reads were re-called with MiXCR into one record per CDR3 protein. The sample lists some 84,000 distinct CDR3 sequences; less than 14% were seen once. This CDR3 region has 13 residues. Trimming stripped 5 bases from V and 0 bases from J, with 5 bases between. Germline V gene sequence: CDR1 MNHEY, CDR2 SVGAGI. The gene calls are TRBV6-5 and TRBJ1-5; D is uncertain. The clonotype originates from a woman aged 50 to 60 with alopecia areata. Some clones in this sample may be carry-over from other donors' samples. Source: whole blood, taken in connection with sensitization to the hapten diphenylcyclopropenone (DPC). CDR3 in amino acids: CASSEVSNQPQHF. The CDR3, as DNA: TGTGCCAGCAGTGAAGTTAGCAATCAGCCCCAGCATTTT.